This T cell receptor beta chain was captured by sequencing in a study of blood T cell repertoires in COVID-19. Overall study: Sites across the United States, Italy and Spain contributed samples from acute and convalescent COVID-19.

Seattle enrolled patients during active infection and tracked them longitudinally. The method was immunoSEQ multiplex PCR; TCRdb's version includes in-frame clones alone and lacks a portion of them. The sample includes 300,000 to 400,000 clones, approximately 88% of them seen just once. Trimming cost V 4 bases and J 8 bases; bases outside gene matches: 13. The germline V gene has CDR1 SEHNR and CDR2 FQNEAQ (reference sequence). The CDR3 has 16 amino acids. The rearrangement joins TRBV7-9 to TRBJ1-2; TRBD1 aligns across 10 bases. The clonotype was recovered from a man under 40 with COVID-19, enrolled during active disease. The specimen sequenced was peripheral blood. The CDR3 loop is CASSSYRDRGIEGYTF. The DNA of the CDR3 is TGTGCCAGCAGCTCGTACCGGGACAGGGGAATCGAGGGCTACACCTTC.